One T cell receptor beta chain is described in this entry. These data come from a study of blood T cell repertoires in COVID-19. Study as a whole: Acute and convalescent COVID-19 samples came from the United States, Italy and Spain. T cells, B-cell-depleted T cells, or PBMCs provided the cDNA or gDNA that served as material.

In the authors' methods: Quantification of nucleated cells was approximated via reference gene primer amplification. The assay was immunoSEQ multiplex PCR, and TCRdb's table has in-frame clones only and misses some. That table furnishes V, J and clone size, whereas the DNA furnished D and trimming. The sample includes some 120,000 clones, around 80% of them seen just once. This CDR3 is built from 15 residues. J gave up 8 bases and V 3 bases, and 7 bases lay outside the gene matches. The germline gives CDR1 LNHNV, CDR2 YYDKDF (reference sequence). It was during active infection that Seattle patients were enrolled and then longitudinally followed.

The chain recombines TRBV15 with TRBJ1-4; 9 bases map to TRBD1. This TCR was sampled from a man aged 25 to 45 with COVID-19, enrolled during active disease. The sequenced sample was peripheral blood. The CDR3 DNA is TGTGCCACCAGCAGGGGGACAGGGATCCACGAAAAACTGTTTTTT. Protein sequence: CATSRGTGIHEKLFF. Full variable domain (missing parts from reference TRBV15 and TRBJ1-4): DAMVIQNPRYQVTQFGKPVTLSCSQTLNHNVMYWYQQKSSQAPKLLFHYYDKDFNNEADTPDNFQSRRPNTSFCFLDIRSPGLGDTAMYLCATSRGTGIHEKLFFGSGTQLSVL.